The 19 T cell receptor beta chains given below trace back to one sample, sequenced in a study of neurological immune-mediated disorders. TCRdb re-called the 5' RACE reads with MiXCR, one entry per CDR3 protein. Among 45,000 to 50,000 distinct CDR3 sequences listed, roughly 3.2% were seen once. The sample consisted of PBMCs. The receptors were sampled from a woman in her forties or fifties with multiple sclerosis.

This clonotype came up many times. The chain recombines TRBV9 with TRBJ1-1; D is unresolved. This CDR3 region has 14 residues. V shed 0 bases and J shed 5 bases, with 11 bases lying between them. The germline CDR1 and CDR2 sequences are SGDLS and YYNGEE. The CDR3 protein is CASSVDVRETEAFF. CDR3 coding DNA: TGTGCCAGCAGCGTAGACGTGAGAGAGACTGAAGCTTTCTTT.

This clonotype was recorded many times. The genes are TRBV7-3 and TRBJ1-1, with D possibly being TRBD1 (6 bases). V shed 2 bases and J shed 4 bases, with 8 bases lying between them. There are 13 residues in the CDR3. Germline CDR1 and CDR2: SGHTA and FQGTGA. The CDR3 nucleotides read TGTGCCAGCAGCTTAGTCAGGGGCACTGAAGCTTTCTTT. It codes for CASSLVRGTEAFF.

This clonotype has only a few counts. A read error is possible here, since a much larger clone lies one base away. The J gene is TRBJ2-2, the V gene TRBV20-1; perhaps TRBD1 as D (6 bases). CDR3 length equals 11 residues. Deletions cut 6 bases from V and 9 bases from J, with 11 bases between. Germline values: CDR1 DFQATT, CDR2 SNEGSKA (reference sequence). CDR3: CSAAGVRELFF. DNA for the CDR3: TGCAGTGCGGCAGGGGTCAGGGAGCTGTTTTTT.

This clonotype was seen many times. At one end the junction does not follow the germline gene, possibly because of a read error. V gene TRBV7-9 combines with J gene TRBJ1-6; a weak D match, TRBD1 (5 bases). CDR1 is SEHNR and CDR2 is FQNEAQ in the germline V gene (reference sequence). The CDR3 has 13 residues. The CDR3: CASSLGVNSPLHF. For the CDR3, the DNA is TGTGCCAGCAGTTTAGGGGTGAATTCACCCCTCCACTTT. Complete variable domain (other parts from reference TRBV7-9 and TRBJ1-6): DTGVSQNPRHKITKRGQNVTFRCDPISEHNRLYWYRQTLGQGPEFLTYFQNEAQLEKSRLLSDRFSAERPKGSFSTLEIQRTEQGDSAMYLCASSLGVNSPLHFGNGTRLTVT.

This clonotype was seen at least ten times. The chain has TRBV28 and TRBJ1-5, with a possible D match to TRBD1 (6 bases). CDR1 is MDHEN, CDR2 SYDVKM, per germline. Trimming removed 3 bases from V and 6 bases from J, with 12 bases in between. The CDR3 loop spans 14 amino acids. The CDR3 region has the DNA TGTGCCAGCAGTTTTAGGGGGAAGGGTCAGCCCCAGCATTTT. Residues: CASSFRGKGQPQHF.

This clonotype was observed many times. The chain recombines TRBV20-1 with TRBJ2-1; D remains ambiguous. The germline V gene encodes CDR1 DFQATT and CDR2 SNEGSKA (reference sequence). This CDR3 has 14 amino acids. The V end was cut by 5 bases, the J end by 0 bases, with 11 bases between. CDR3 sequence: CSALELGSYNEQFF. The CDR3 region has the DNA TGCAGTGCTCTGGAGTTGGGCTCCTACAATGAGCAGTTCTTC.

In its sample, this clonotype was seen many times. The chain is built from TRBV10-2 and TRBJ1-1; D call uncertain. Deletions cut 0 bases from V and 0 bases from J, with 11 bases between. This CDR3 contains 16 residues. Germline loops: CDR1 WSHSY, CDR2 SAAADI. This CDR3 reads CASSESKLTVNTEAFF. As DNA, the CDR3 is TGCGCCAGCAGTGAGTCGAAATTGACTGTGAACACTGAAGCTTTCTTT.

This clonotype showed up many times. The chain has TRBV20-1 and TRBJ1-5; D remains unclear. CDR3 length: 12 residues. Looked up from germline, CDR1 is DFQATT and CDR2 is SNEGSKA (reference sequence). The germline V and J ends were trimmed by 4 bases and 2 bases, with 6 bases remaining between them. The CDR3 DNA reads as TGCAGTGCTATGCAGGGCAATCAGCCCCAGCATTTT. Amino acids: CSAMQGNQPQHF.

The table lists this clonotype with many counts. This rearrangement joins TRBV20-1 to TRBJ1-1, with 9 positions matching TRBD1. V dropped 6 bases and J dropped 3; count of bases not matched to a gene: 5. Looked up from germline, CDR1 is DFQATT and CDR2 is SNEGSKA (reference sequence). This CDR3 comprises 13 residues. CDR3 residues: CSALQGADTEAFF. The CDR3 DNA reads TGCAGTGCCTTACAGGGGGCTGACACTGAAGCTTTCTTT.

This clonotype was found many times. The chain joins TRBV5-1 to TRBJ1-3; TRBD1 matches at 8 bases. The germline V gene encodes CDR1 SGHRS and CDR2 YFSETQ. The CDR3 runs 16 residues. V lost 7 bases and J lost 4; bases outside the gene matches: 13. The CDR3 loop is CASGSGQAGQGNTIYF. The DNA for the CDR3 is TGCGCCAGCGGATCGGGACAGGCCGGACAAGGAAACACCATATATTTT.

Ten or more counts support this clonotype. V gene TRBV15 combines with J gene TRBJ1-1; perhaps TRBD1 as D (5 bases). The CDR3 extends over 15 amino acids. The germline V gene has CDR1 LNHNV and CDR2 YYDKDF (reference sequence). V was cut by 3 bases and J by 5 bases, with 16 bases left in between. Here the CDR3 DNA reads TGTGCCACCAGCAGGACCGGGACGGCTAAGACTGAAGCTTTCTTT. This codes for CATSRTGTAKTEAFF.

This clonotype was seen many times. This rearrangement joins TRBV5-1 to TRBJ2-1; D uncertain. Trimming shortened V by 2 bases and J by 7 bases, and 7 bases separated the two germline ends. CDR1 is SGHRS, CDR2 YFSETQ, per germline. The CDR3 sequence is 12 residues long. DNA of the CDR3: TGCGCCAGCAGCTTAAAAATGAATGAGCAGTTCTTC. This translates into CASSLKMNEQFF. The full variable domain, completed using reference TRBV5-1 and TRBJ2-1, is KAGVTQTPRYLIKTRGQQVTLSCSPISGHRSVSWYQQTPGQGLQFLFEYFSETQRNKGNFPGRFSGRQFSNSRSEMNVSTLELGDSALYLCASSLKMNEQFFGPGTRLTVL.

This clonotype has at least ten counts. For the CDR3, the DNA is TGCAGTGCGGAGACTAGCGGGGGGGCCTCTGAGCAGTTCTTC. Translating gives CSAETSGGASEQFF. The chain uses TRBV20-1 and TRBJ2-1; 14 nucleotides agree with TRBD2. V lost 6 bases, J lost 9 bases, and 7 bases stayed unmatched. The CDR3 runs 14 residues. Germline V gene data show CDR1 as DFQATT and CDR2 as SNEGSKA (reference sequence).

At least ten counts were recorded for this clonotype. The chain joins TRBV5-1 to TRBJ2-3, with unresolved D. V was trimmed by 4 bases and J by 0 bases, leaving 9 bases between them. The CDR3 length is 14 residues. Germline CDR1 reads SGHRS; CDR2 reads YFSETQ. DNA of the CDR3: TGCGCCAGCAGCGTGGACCACAGCACAGATACGCAGTATTTT. It specifies CASSVDHSTDTQYF.

This clonotype was seen many times. CDR3 nucleotides: TGTGCCAGCTCACCAAACCCTAGATGGGGGGGCGCAGATACGCAGTATTTT. Translation: CASSPNPRWGGADTQYF. The chain employs TRBV18 and TRBJ2-3; a possible D gene is TRBD2 (7 bases). V was clipped by 2 bases and J by 4 bases, with 19 bases between them. The CDR3 runs 17 residues. Germline V gives CDR1 KGHSH, CDR2 LQKENI.

This clonotype was seen repeatedly, ten times or more. DNA for the CDR3: TGCGCCAGCAGGGACACTGAAGCTTTCTTT. It translates to CASRDTEAFF. The rearrangement links TRBV5-1 to TRBJ1-1; D is ambiguous. Trimming removed 5 bases at V and 3 bases at J, with 2 bases between. CDR3 length: 10 residues. CDR1 is SGHRS, CDR2 YFSETQ, per germline.

This clonotype has a count of ten or more. The rearrangement joins TRBV7-2 to TRBJ1-4; D gene uncertain. Germline V gene data show CDR1 as SGHTA and CDR2 as FQGNSA. CDR3 length equals 13 residues. V was pared by 2 bases and J by 5 bases, with 6 bases between. This chain's CDR3 is CASSLIWNEKLFF. In nucleotides, the CDR3 is TGTGCCAGCAGCTTAATTTGGAATGAAAAACTGTTTTTT.

This clonotype was counted many times. V usage is TRBV5-6 and J usage is TRBJ2-7; D is possibly TRBD2 (5 bases). Trimming removed 7 bases at V and 2 bases at J, with 16 bases between. The CDR3 consists of 14 residues. From germline, CDR1 is SGHDT and CDR2 YYEEEE. CDR3 nucleotide sequence: TGTGCCAGCGAACCGACGGGAATGACCTACGAGCAGTACGTC. Translation: CASEPTGMTYEQYV.

This clonotype appeared many times. The chain couples TRBV5-1 to TRBJ2-2; unclear D gene. This CDR3 contains 14 residues. Germline assignment: CDR1 SGHRS and CDR2 YFSETQ. Trimming cost V 2 bases and J 1 base, with 6 bases left between them. CDR3 DNA sequence: TGCGCCAGCAGCTTACTACGGAACACCGGGGAGCTGTTTTTT. It codes for CASSLLRNTGELFF. Filled out from reference TRBV5-1 and TRBJ2-2, the complete variable domain reads KAGVTQTPRYLIKTRGQQVTLSCSPISGHRSVSWYQQTPGQGLQFLFEYFSETQRNKGNFPGRFSGRQFSNSRSEMNVSTLELGDSALYLCASSLLRNTGELFFGEGSRLTVL.